This TCR beta chain is drawn from a study of T cell responses to AZD1222 COVID-19 vaccine. Whole-study results and caveats: Donors in the cohort were predominantly white British and more often female, and clonal diversity was possibly underestimated. Sampling captured repertoires only after the peak T cell response. At 160-218 and 743-854, vaccine-associated CD4 TCRs were dominant, and they spanned spike.

TCRdb keeps only in-frame clones here, not all; method: immunoSEQ multiplex PCR. Among roughly 120,000 clones listed, just over 85% were seen once. A note on this clone: Its target is not known.

The TCR was taken from an adult in good health. Sequences were derived from peripheral blood, sampled on day 0 of MenACWY control vaccination.

The DNA for the CDR3 is TGTGCCAGCAGTTTACTGAGGGGTGGTGGAGCCAACGTCCTGACTTTC. This encodes CASSLLRGGGANVLTF. The rearrangement links TRBV28 to TRBJ2-6, with D perhaps TRBD1 or TRBD2 (5 bases each). V shed 2 bases and J shed 7 bases, with 15 bases lying between them. The CDR3 spans 16 residues. CDR1 and CDR2 (germline): MDHEN, SYDVKM. Combining the CDR3 with reference TRBV28 and TRBJ2-6 gives the whole variable domain DVKVTQSSRYLVKRTGEKVFLECVQDMDHENMFWYRQDPGLGLRLIYFSYDVKMKEKGDIPEGYSVSREKKERFSLILESASTNQTSMYLCASSLLRGGGANVLTFGAGSRLTVL.